The 21 T cell receptor beta chains presented below share a single source sample, sequenced in a study of T-cell reconstitution after alpha-beta-depleted transplantation in children. TCRbeta library construction was performed incorporating unique molecular identifiers. TCRdb recomputed calls from the PCR reads with MiXCR, one row per CDR3 protein. The repertoire holds roughly 70,000 distinct CDR3 sequences, around 4.7% seen once, with under 20% in the top ten. The material sequenced was PBMCs, mostly from graft donor cells, taken 180 days after TCRalphabeta/CD19-depleted stem cell transplant. These receptors originate from a boy less than two years old who had a stem cell transplant for acute myeloid leukemia, so the T cells may come from the graft donor.

In this sample, this clonotype turned up many times. V is TRBV7-9 and J is TRBJ2-7, with D perhaps TRBD1 (6 bases). Trimming shortened V by 3 bases and J by 6 bases, and 9 bases separated the two germline ends. The CDR3 length is 12 residues. Germline-derived CDR1 and CDR2 are SEHNR and FQNEAQ (reference sequence). The CDR3 sequence: CASSLRGGEQYV. CDR3 sequence (DNA): TGTGCCAGCAGCTTGAGAGGGGGCGAGCAGTACGTC.

This clonotype has a count of ten or more. The chain employs TRBV7-8 and TRBJ1-2; D might be TRBD1 (5 bases). The CDR3 covers 15 residues. Germline-derived CDR1 and CDR2 are SGHVS and FQNEAQ. With 4 bases removed from V and 3 bases from J, the gap between germline ends came to 15 bases. CDR3 in amino acids: CASSSPPGVDYGYTF. CDR3 bases: TGTGCCAGCAGCTCCCCTCCGGGGGTGGACTATGGCTACACCTTC.

This rearrangement joins TRBV20-1 to TRBJ2-3; D is unclear. V was shortened by 6 bases and J by 4 bases, with 17 bases between the two germline ends. The CDR3 totals 14 residues. Per germline, CDR1 DFQATT and CDR2 SNEGSKA (reference sequence). The CDR3 region is CSAPQRLDADTQYF. CDR3 nucleotide sequence: TGCAGTGCGCCACAGCGCCTCGATGCAGATACGCAGTATTTT.

This clonotype came up many times. This rearrangement joins TRBV20-1 to TRBJ1-2; D unresolved. This CDR3 has 13 residues. Germline lookup yields CDR1 DFQATT and CDR2 SNEGSKA (reference sequence). V gave up 5 bases and J gave up 3 bases, with 13 bases separating them. The CDR3 region is CSASTSWYYGYTF. The CDR3 nucleotides read TGCAGTGCTTCCACCTCATGGTACTATGGCTACACCTTC.

In this sample, this clonotype turned up many times. The chain joins TRBV5-4 to TRBJ1-4; tentative D call: TRBD1 (5 bases). Germline-derived CDR1 and CDR2 are SGHNT and YYREEE (reference sequence). This CDR3 has 14 residues. Trimming shortened V by 2 bases and J by 6 bases, and 11 bases separated the two germline ends. CDR3 sequence (DNA): TGTGCCAGCAGCTTCACAGGTTCTCATGAAAAACTGTTTTTT. Amino acids: CASSFTGSHEKLFF.

This clonotype appeared many times. This sequence joins TRBV20-1 and TRBJ2-1, with 9 bases matching TRBD1. Germline CDR1 is DFQATT and CDR2 is SNEGSKA (reference sequence). V was pared by 0 bases and J by 6 bases, with 6 bases of the junction left unmatched. CDR3 length equals 15 residues. The CDR3 here is CSARDPTGGGNEQFF. The CDR3 nucleotides read TGCAGTGCTAGAGATCCGACAGGGGGGGGCAATGAGCAGTTCTTC.

This clonotype was picked up many times. The chain is built from TRBV5-1 and TRBJ2-5; 9 nucleotides line up with TRBD2. The CDR3 is 14 amino acids. The trim removed 4 bases at V and 5 bases at J, leaving 6 bases unmatched. Germline V gene data show CDR1 as SGHRS and CDR2 as YFSETQ. The CDR3 loop is CASSLSGGLETQYF. Here the CDR3 DNA reads TGCGCCAGCAGCCTGAGCGGGGGGCTCGAGACCCAGTACTTC.

This clonotype was recorded at least ten times. The chain uses TRBV7-2 and TRBJ1-1; 8 bases fit TRBD1. V trimming: 5 bases; J trimming: 5 bases; junction bases outside the gene matches: 13. CDR1 and CDR2 (germline): SGHTA, FQGNSA. There are 16 residues in the CDR3. The CDR3, as DNA: TGTGCCAGCAGCCCCTGGACAGGGACGCTGGGAACTGAAGCTTTCTTT. It specifies CASSPWTGTLGTEAFF. The full variable domain, completed using reference TRBV7-2 and TRBJ1-1, is GAGVSQSPSNKVTEKGKDVELRCDPISGHTALYWYRQSLGQGLEFLIYFQGNSAPDKSGLPSDRFSAERTGGSVSTLTIQRTQQEDSAVYLCASSPWTGTLGTEAFFGQGTRLTVV.

This clonotype was observed a few times. The CDR3 DNA reads TGCAGTGCTAGAGACCGGACGGAAGATTACTACGAGCAGTACGTC. This gives the protein CSARDRTEDYYEQYV. The genes are TRBV20-1 and TRBJ2-7; unclear D gene. This CDR3 comprises 15 residues. Germline CDR1 and CDR2: DFQATT and SNEGSKA (reference sequence). V lost 0 bases and J 3 bases, leaving 15 bases between the germline ends.

In this sample, this clonotype turned up many times. This chain links TRBV20-1 with TRBJ1-3; TRBD1 matches 8 bases. The J segment lost 2 bases and the V segment lost 5 bases, leaving 11 bases of the junction unmatched. Germline lookup yields CDR1 DFQATT and CDR2 SNEGSKA (reference sequence). The CDR3 contains 16 residues. The CDR3: CSAEDRERWAGNTIYF. The CDR3 nucleotides are TGCAGTGCTGAGGACAGGGAAAGGTGGGCTGGAAACACCATATATTTT.

This clonotype came up many times. V usage is TRBV7-3 and J usage is TRBJ2-5; 7 bases match TRBD2. The CDR3 runs 17 residues. The germline gives CDR1 SGHTA, CDR2 FQGTGA. Trimming at V came to 4 bases and at J to 2 bases, leaving 13 bases not matched to a gene. CDR3 amino acids: CASSSHRLGRAQETQYF. The CDR3 DNA is TGTGCCAGCAGCTCCCACCGGCTTGGGAGGGCGCAAGAGACCCAGTACTTC.

In this sample, this clonotype turned up many times. This rearrangement joins TRBV6-2 or TRBV6-3 to TRBJ2-7; no clear D. Trimming removed 5 bases at V and 2 bases at J, with 4 bases between. The CDR3 is 11 residues long. Germline V CDR1 and CDR2: MNHEY, SVGEGT. CDR3 region: CASSRTYEQYF. CDR3 nucleotides: TGTGCCAGCAGTCGAACCTACGAGCAGTACTTC.

This clonotype has ten or more counts. The CDR3 region has the DNA TGCAGCGTTAAGGGGGGGGAACGCAATGAGCAGTTCTTC. It yields the protein CSVKGGERNEQFF. The chain links TRBV29-1 to TRBJ2-1; weak D call: TRBD2 (7 bases). V lost 5 bases to trimming and J lost 6 bases, with 14 bases between them. The CDR3 consists of 13 residues. Germline V CDR1 and CDR2: SQVTM, ANQGSEA.

This clonotype was detected many times. The gene calls are TRBV3-1 and TRBJ2-5; D gene ambiguous. Trimming took 3 bases from V and 1 from J, leaving 0 bases between them. CDR3 length: 11 residues. The germline V gene has CDR1 LGHDT and CDR2 YNNKEL (reference sequence). CDR3 loop: CASSHQETQYF. CDR3 in DNA: TGTGCCAGCAGCCACCAAGAGACCCAGTACTTC.

The sample holds many counts of this clonotype. The chain links TRBV7-9 to TRBJ1-1, with 9 bases aligning to TRBD1. The CDR3 consists of 15 residues. The germline V gene encodes CDR1 SEHNR and CDR2 FQNEAQ (reference sequence). Trimming removed 4 bases from V and 5 bases from J; junction bases left unmatched: 8. CDR3 DNA: TGTGCCAGCAGCTCCCTGGGACAGGGCACTACTGAAGCTTTCTTT. As protein: CASSSLGQGTTEAFF.

This clonotype was recorded at least ten times. This rearrangement joins TRBV12-3 or TRBV12-4 to TRBJ1-4; maybe TRBD1 (5 bases). CDR3 length: 11 amino acids. V was clipped by 8 bases and J by 8 bases, with 9 bases between them. The CDR3, as DNA: TGTGCCAGCCAGGGTCGCGAAAAACTGTTTTTT. Protein sequence: CASQGREKLFF.

This clonotype was recorded many times. V is TRBV29-1 and J is TRBJ1-5; 7 bases align to TRBD1. The CDR3 totals 14 residues. The trim removed 4 bases at V and 4 bases at J, leaving 7 bases unmatched. Germline V CDR1 and CDR2: SQVTM, ANQGSEA. The CDR3 DNA is TGCAGCGTTGCGGCAGGGGGACGAAATCAGCCCCAGCATTTT. Protein: CSVAAGGRNQPQHF. The entire variable domain, with the rest obtained from reference TRBV29-1 and TRBJ1-5, is as follows: SAVISQKPSRDICQRGTSLTIQCQVDSQVTMMFWYRQQPGQSLTLIATANQGSEATYESGFVIDKFPISRPNLTFSTLTVSNMSPEDSSIYLCSVAAGGRNQPQHFGDGTRLSIL.

This clonotype occurred many times. This chain joins TRBV12-3 or TRBV12-4 and TRBJ1-2; D remains ambiguous. Trimming took 6 bases from V and 3 from J, leaving 11 bases between them. The CDR3 totals 13 residues. CDR3 sequence (DNA): TGTGCCAGCAGCGCCGGGCACCACTATGGCTACACCTTC. Protein sequence: CASSAGHHYGYTF.

This clonotype was found many times. V gene TRBV11-2 combines with J gene TRBJ1-4; weak D call: TRBD1 (6 bases). The CDR3 runs 15 residues. V lost 5 bases to trimming and J lost 6 bases, with 16 bases between them. In germline, CDR1 is SGHAT, CDR2 FQNNGV. The DNA for the CDR3 is TGTGCCAGCAGCGTACAAGGACAGTCGGATGAAAAACTGTTTTTT. It translates to CASSVQGQSDEKLFF.

This clonotype was picked up many times. The rearrangement uses TRBV3-1 and TRBJ2-1; the match to TRBD1 covers 7 bases. J lost 2 bases, V lost 4 bases, and 5 bases had no gene match. The CDR3 totals 15 residues. CDR1 is LGHDT, CDR2 YNNKEL, per germline (reference sequence). The CDR3 nucleotides read TGTGCCAGCAGCCTAGAACAGGGGACCTACAATGAGCAGTTCTTC. Translation: CASSLEQGTYNEQFF.

Ten or more counts support this clonotype. J is TRBJ2-1 and V is TRBV29-1; D is possibly TRBD1 or TRBD2 (6 bases each). Germline V gene data show CDR1 as SQVTM and CDR2 as ANQGSEA. V lost 0 bases and J 5 bases, leaving 14 bases between the germline ends. This CDR3 spans 15 amino acids. The CDR3 is CSVEDKGGPDNEQFF. In DNA, the CDR3 is TGCAGCGTTGAAGATAAGGGGGGCCCGGACAATGAGCAGTTCTTC.